This T cell receptor (beta chain) originates from a study of blood T cell repertoires in COVID-19. About the research overall: Acute and convalescent COVID-19 samples came from the United States, Italy and Spain. T cells, B-cell-depleted T cells, or PBMCs supplied cDNA or gDNA.

The CDR3 is made up of 13 amino acids. Deletions cut 6 bases from V and 6 bases from J, with 13 bases between. The V gene's germline CDR1 is LGHNA and CDR2 YSLEER. Methods used by the authors: How many nucleated cells were present was estimated from reference gene primer amplification. The data were produced by immunoSEQ multiplex PCR, yet TCRdb's version contains in-frame clones alone and is incomplete. That table supplies the V and J calls and clone size; D and trimming were determined from the DNA. Among 260,000 or so clones listed, roughly 87% were seen once. Sequencing input: peripheral blood. The TCR was taken from a man between 18 and 29 years old with active or convalescent COVID-19. The chain has TRBV4-3 and TRBJ2-3, with D maybe TRBD2 (5 bases). CDR3 amino acids: CASSRRLTDTQYF. The CDR3 nucleotides are TGCGCCAGCAGTCGGCGACTAACCGATACGCAGTATTTT.